Listed here are 32 T cell receptor beta chains from one sample, sequenced in a study of blood T cells in healthy people across ages. Then a second PCR, running about 7 to 11 cycles, was carried out with a sample-barcoded 5' primer and a J-beta primer mix. MiXCR, applied by TCRdb to the 5' RACE reads, yields one record per CDR3 protein. Of under 2 million distinct CDR3 sequences listed, 34% were seen once; the top ten hold about 11%. Sequenced: blood. These receptors were obtained from a woman aged 30 to 39 in good health.

This clonotype was recorded only once. At one boundary the junction diverges from the germline segment, which might be a read error. The chain uses TRBV2 and TRBJ1-5, with a possible D match to TRBD1 (5 bases). This CDR3 is built from 13 residues. From germline, CDR1 is SNHLY and CDR2 FYNNEI. The CDR3: CVSREIPRQPQHF. The CDR3 DNA is TGTGTCAGCAGGGAAATCCCTAGGCAGCCCCAGCATTTT.

The chain uses TRBV20-1 and TRBJ2-7; D might be TRBD2 (7 bases). The length of the CDR3 is 12 residues. The germline CDR1 and CDR2 sequences are DFQATT and SNEGSKA (reference sequence). V was cut by 5 bases and J by 7 bases, with 15 bases left in between. CDR3 amino acids: CSAHTGGREQYF. The CDR3 bases are TGCAGTGCTCACACGGGGGGCCGAGAGCAGTACTTC.

The chain combines TRBV2 with TRBJ1-2; D ambiguous. The CDR3 contains 11 residues. From germline, CDR1 is SNHLY and CDR2 FYNNEI. V was clipped by 5 bases and J by 9 bases, with 10 bases between them. The CDR3 DNA reads as TGTGCCAGCAGTCCAAGTCAAAGCTACACCTTC. It yields the protein CASSPSQSYTF. Full variable domain (remainder filled in from reference TRBV2 and TRBJ1-2): EPEVTQTPSHQVTQMGQEVILRCVPISNHLYFYWYRQILGQKVEFLVSFYNNEISEKSEIFDDQFSVERPDGSNFTLKIRSTKLEDSAMYFCASSPSQSYTFGSGTRLTVV.

This clonotype appeared a single time. The chain carries TRBV20-1 and TRBJ1-5, with a possible D match to TRBD1 (5 bases). Germline V gene lookup returns CDR1 DFQATT and CDR2 SNEGSKA (reference sequence). The CDR3 extends over 13 amino acids. V lost 3 bases, J lost 9 bases, and 15 bases lay in between. The CDR3 DNA reads as TGCAGTGCTAGTTGGGAGGGGTCAGGGCCCCAGCATTTT. Translated, it gives CSASWEGSGPQHF.

This clonotype was observed a few times. The rearrangement uses TRBV20-1 and TRBJ2-2; D remains ambiguous. The germline gives CDR1 DFQATT, CDR2 SNEGSKA (reference sequence). The CDR3 contains 15 residues. V was pared by 3 bases and J by 4 bases, with 15 bases between. Here the CDR3 reads CSARTPGIFTGELFF. In DNA form, the CDR3 reads TGCAGTGCTAGGACCCCGGGCATATTCACCGGGGAGCTGTTTTTT.

Note on this clonotype: With a much larger clone just one base away, this may be a read error. The J gene is TRBJ2-3, the V gene TRBV5-1, with 8 bases aligning to TRBD2. The CDR3 consists of 15 residues. CDR1 and CDR2 from the germline V gene are SGHRS and YFSETQ. The CDR3 protein is CAGSLIAGITDTQYF. The CDR3, as DNA: TGCGCCGGCAGCTTAATAGCGGGAATCACAGATACGCAGTATTTT.

This clonotype came up a few times. The chain uses TRBV9 and TRBJ2-3; D unclear. Deletions cut 0 bases from V and 0 bases from J, with 14 bases between. The CDR3 contains 17 residues. The germline V gene has CDR1 SGDLS and CDR2 YYNGEE. DNA for the CDR3: TGTGCCAGCAGCGTAGATGGGCTCGGTGCTAGCACAGATACGCAGTATTTT. Protein: CASSVDGLGASTDTQYF.

The sample holds a few counts of this clonotype. The gene calls are TRBV21-1 and TRBJ1-5; the table assigns TRBD1, which was not confirmed against the DNA. TRBV21-1 corresponds to a pseudogene. The CDR3 runs to 20 residues. The CDR3 sequence: CASSKSCAGQGENSNQPQHF. DNA of the CDR3: TGTGCCAGCAGCAAATCTTGTGCGGGACAGGGGGAAAATAGCAATCAGCCCCAGCATTTT.

This clonotype showed up just a few times. The V call is TRBV24-1, the J call TRBJ2-5; D uncertain. Germline V lookup: CDR1 KGHDR, CDR2 SFDVKD. Between the trimmed V and J ends, which lost 3 bases and 5 bases, there was a span of 15 bases. The CDR3 length is 15 residues. The CDR3: CATSDGGLSRETQYF. The CDR3 nucleotides read TGTGCCACCAGTGATGGTGGGCTGTCAAGGGAGACCCAGTACTTC.

This clonotype has only a few counts. V is TRBV27 and J is TRBJ2-4; no reliable D call. V lost 0 bases, J lost 6 bases, and 12 bases lay in between. The CDR3 sequence is 15 residues long. The germline V gene encodes CDR1 MNHEY and CDR2 SMNVEV (reference sequence). The CDR3 spells CASSLSRVVSNIQYF. CDR3 nucleotide sequence: TGTGCCAGCAGTTTATCTAGGGTTGTCTCAAACATTCAGTACTTC.

V usage is TRBV11-2 and J usage is TRBJ1-4, with D possibly being TRBD1 (5 bases). Germline CDR1 and CDR2: SGHAT and FQNNGV. Trimming removed 1 base at V and 6 bases at J, with 27 bases between. There are 20 residues in the CDR3. The CDR3 sequence: CASSLGGWGLSPSDDEKLFF. Here the CDR3 DNA reads TGTGCCAGCAGCTTAGGGGGCTGGGGACTATCCCCTTCCGACGATGAAAAACTGTTTTTT.

There are a few counts of this clonotype. J is TRBJ2-7 and V is TRBV4-2; 12 bases agree with TRBD1. V was pared by 1 base and J by 4 bases, with 11 bases of the junction left unmatched. The germline gives CDR1 LGHNA, CDR2 YNFKEQ. The CDR3 consists of 18 residues. CDR3 sequence (DNA): TGTGCCAGCAGCCAAGGGGGGACCGGGACAGGGGGCGGTTACGAGCAGTACTTC. As protein: CASSQGGTGTGGGYEQYF.

The chain employs TRBV11-2 and TRBJ2-3; D tentatively reads TRBD1 or TRBD2 (6 bases each). This CDR3 spans 15 amino acids. Germline lookup yields CDR1 SGHAT and CDR2 FQNNGV. V lost 5 bases and J lost 2, with 14 bases in between. Here the CDR3 DNA reads TGTGCCAGCAGCCCGGGGGCCAGTCTCACAGATACGCAGTATTTT. Its translation is CASSPGASLTDTQYF.

Comment on this clonotype: Since a much larger clone is just one base distant, this may be a read error. This chain connects TRBV4-1 to TRBJ2-7; the D gene is possibly TRBD2 (5 bases). This CDR3 is 13 amino acids long. Germline V lookup: CDR1 MGHRA, CDR2 YSYEKL. V was clipped by 0 bases and J by 6 bases, with 9 bases between them. The CDR3 DNA sequence: TGCGCCAGCAGCCAAGAGACGGGGTTCGAGCAGTACTTC. Translating it yields CASSQETGFEQYF.

The V gene is TRBV2, the J gene TRBJ1-2; no clear D gene. The CDR3 extends over 11 amino acids. With 9 bases removed from V and 7 bases from J, the gap between germline ends came to 12 bases. Germline V gene data show CDR1 as SNHLY and CDR2 as FYNNEI. CDR3 sequence: CASSEGPGYTF. In nucleotides, the CDR3 is TGTGCCAGTTCTGAGGGCCCTGGCTACACCTTC.

This clonotype was counted only a few times. V is TRBV5-6 and J is TRBJ2-1; unclear D gene. The CDR3 spans 16 residues. The germline gives CDR1 SGHDT, CDR2 YYEEEE. The V end was cut by 5 bases, the J end by 0 bases, with 15 bases between. As DNA, the CDR3 is TGTGCCAGCAGTTGGGTAGCCAAGCGCTCCTACAATGAGCAGTTCTTC. Translating gives CASSWVAKRSYNEQFF. Combining the CDR3 with reference TRBV5-6 and TRBJ2-1 gives the whole variable domain DAGVTQSPTHLIKTRGQQVTLRCSPKSGHDTVSWYQQALGQGPQFIFQYYEEEERQRGNFPDRFSGHQFPNYSSELNVNALLLGDSALYLCASSWVAKRSYNEQFFGPGTRLTVL.

V usage is TRBV5-1 and J usage is TRBJ1-6, with a weak D call TRBD1 (6 bases). The CDR3 consists of 17 residues. Germline V gene sequence: CDR1 SGHRS, CDR2 YFSETQ. V was cut by 0 bases and J by 6 bases, with 16 bases left in between. The CDR3 region has the DNA TGCGCCAGCAGCTTGGAATCCCCCCGGGGGGCTAATTCACCCCTCCACTTT. Protein: CASSLESPRGANSPLHF.

The rearrangement uses TRBV15 and TRBJ2-1; TRBD1 aligns across 8 bases. CDR1 is LNHNV, CDR2 YYDKDF, per germline (reference sequence). Losses at the gene ends were 0 bases for V and 6 bases for J; bases not matched to a gene: 13. CDR3 length: 18 amino acids. CDR3 region: CATSRDLTGQGTGNEQFF. CDR3 nucleotide sequence: TGTGCCACCAGCAGAGATCTAACCGGACAGGGTACTGGCAATGAGCAGTTCTTC.

This clonotype turned up a few times. The V gene is TRBV30, the J gene TRBJ1-1, with D perhaps matching TRBD1 (5 bases). In germline, CDR1 is GTSNPN, CDR2 SVGIG (reference sequence). This CDR3 spans 13 amino acids. V was trimmed by 2 bases and J by 1 base, leaving 8 bases between them. In nucleotides, the CDR3 is TGTGCCTGGAGTTTGGGGGGGAACACTGAAGCTTTCTTT. The encoded protein is CAWSLGGNTEAFF.

The CDR3 DNA is TGTGCCAGCAGCGCAGGGGGGTTCAATGAGCAGTTCTTC. Translated: CASSAGGFNEQFF. The chain uses TRBV9 and TRBJ2-1, with a tentative D call TRBD1 (7 bases). Trimming pared 3 bases from V and 6 bases from J, leaving 10 bases between. The germline V gene encodes CDR1 SGDLS and CDR2 YYNGEE. This CDR3 is 13 amino acids long. Supplemented by reference TRBV9 and TRBJ2-1, the full variable domain reads DSGVTQTPKHLITATGQRVTLRCSPRSGDLSVYWYQQSLDQGLQFLIQYYNGEERAKGNILERFSAQQFPDLHSELNLSSLELGDSALYFCASSAGGFNEQFFGPGTRLTVL.

With respect to this clonotype: An end of the junction differs from the germline gene, which may be a read error. The V and J genes are TRBV4-1 and TRBJ2-7; 11 bases align to TRBD2. This CDR3 spans 19 amino acids. Germline CDR1 is MGHRA and CDR2 is YSYEKL. CDR3: CVSSQDPNSGRALSYEQYF. For the CDR3, the DNA is TGCGTCAGCAGCCAAGATCCGAATAGCGGGAGGGCCCTCTCCTACGAGCAGTACTTC.

This sequence joins TRBV2 and TRBJ2-5, with a possible D match to TRBD1 (6 bases). V was shortened by 6 bases and J by 4 bases, with 15 bases between the two germline ends. From germline, CDR1 is SNHLY and CDR2 FYNNEI. CDR3 length equals 14 residues. The CDR3 bases are TGTGCCAGCAGGACCTTTTGGGGGCCAGAGACCCAGTACTTC. Its protein is CASRTFWGPETQYF.

The CDR3 bases are TGTGCCAGCAGTTTAGCCCCCGTTTGGTTCTTC. This translates into CASSLAPVWFF. The chain joins TRBV28 to TRBJ2-1, with D uncertain. The CDR3 length is 11 residues. CDR1 is MDHEN, CDR2 SYDVKM, per germline. Trimming cost V 2 bases and J 15 bases, with 11 bases left between them.

This clonotype has only one observation. This sequence joins TRBV6-2 or TRBV6-3 and TRBJ2-7, with D perhaps TRBD1 (6 bases). Germline V gene lookup returns CDR1 MNHEY and CDR2 SVGEGT. The CDR3 runs 13 residues. V was trimmed by 8 bases and J by 6 bases, leaving 17 bases between them. CDR3 in DNA: TGTGCCAGCGTACCTCGGGACATCATCGAGCAGTACTTC. Encoded protein: CASVPRDIIEQYF.

Comment on this clonotype: A much larger clone lies one base from this, so it may be a read error. V and J are TRBV29-1 and TRBJ2-3; D may match TRBD1 or TRBD2 (5 bases each). Germline values: CDR1 SQVTM, CDR2 ANQGSEA. This CDR3 is built from 12 residues. V was clipped by 4 bases and J by 6 bases, with 11 bases between them. The CDR3 DNA sequence: TGCAGCGTTGTGAGGGGAAAGGATACGCAGTATTTT. This translates into CSVVRGKDTQYF.

The genes are TRBV7-2 and TRBJ1-2; a weak D match, TRBD1 (6 bases). Germline CDR1 reads SGHTA; CDR2 reads FQGNSA. V shed 5 bases and J shed 8 bases, with 15 bases lying between them. This CDR3 region has 13 residues. The DNA for the CDR3 is TGTGCCAGCAGCCAGACACCAGGGGTCGGCTACACCTTC. It yields the protein CASSQTPGVGYTF.

Regarding this clonotype: Being one base from a much bigger clone, this may be a read error. V gene TRBV6-6 combines with J gene TRBJ2-1; a weak D match, TRBD2 (5 bases). V lost 7 bases to trimming and J lost 7 bases, with 20 bases between them. CDR1 MNHNY and CDR2 SVGAGI come from the germline V gene (reference sequence). The CDR3 length is 15 residues. The CDR3 spells CASNTERLGGNEQFF. DNA of the CDR3: TGTGCCAGCAACACAGAGAGACTTGGAGGAAATGAGCAGTTCTTC.

This clonotype was observed a few times. The chain joins TRBV4-1 to TRBJ2-3; D call uncertain. The CDR3 is 14 residues long. Between the trimmed V and J ends, which lost 1 base and 4 bases, there was a span of 9 bases. Germline loops: CDR1 MGHRA, CDR2 YSYEKL. CDR3 region: CASSQVTVADTQYF. In DNA form, the CDR3 reads TGCGCCAGCAGCCAAGTGACCGTAGCAGATACGCAGTATTTT.

The genes are TRBV24-1 and TRBJ2-1; D is uncertain. The CDR3 has 16 amino acids. The germline gives CDR1 KGHDR, CDR2 SFDVKD. V dropped 0 bases and J dropped 4 bases, with 12 bases sitting between them. For the CDR3, the DNA is TGTGCCACCAGTGATTTGCGCCCAGCAGGTTACAATGAGCAGTTCTTC. It specifies CATSDLRPAGYNEQFF.

This clonotype was counted once. The gene calls are TRBV6-6 and TRBJ1-4; D not certain. CDR3 length equals 16 residues. Germline V CDR1 and CDR2: MNHNY, SVGAGI (reference sequence). V was cut by 6 bases and J by 0 bases, with 14 bases left in between. The CDR3 DNA is TGTGCCAGCAGGAAGACATTTCTTTCAACTAATGAAAAACTGTTTTTT. Its protein product is CASRKTFLSTNEKLFF.

Remarks on this clonotype: Sequence at one end of the junction differs from germline and may be a read error. This sequence joins TRBV7-9 and TRBJ1-1; D gene uncertain. CDR1 is SEHNR and CDR2 is FQNEAQ in the germline V gene (reference sequence). This CDR3 spans 12 amino acids. The CDR3, as DNA: TGTGCCAGCAGCTATGGAAACACTAAAGCTTTCTTT. The encoded protein is CASSYGNTKAFF.

The CDR3 nucleotides are TGTGCCAGCTCACCACTAACGACTAGCGGCGGGGGGCAGTTCTTC. This sequence encodes CASSPLTTSGGGQFF. The rearrangement links TRBV18 to TRBJ2-1; 9 bases align to TRBD2. This CDR3 is built from 15 residues. Trimming took 1 base from V and 12 from J; bases not matched to a gene: 10. The V gene's germline CDR1 is KGHSH and CDR2 LQKENI.